A selection of T cell receptor beta chains follows, all from one sample in a study of T-cell reconstitution after alpha-beta-depleted transplantation in children. TCRdb independently ran MiXCR on the PCR reads; one entry per CDR3 protein. The sample includes over 200,000 distinct CDR3 sequences, roughly a sixth seen only once; the top ten take 43%. The material sequenced was PBMCs, mostly from graft donor cells, taken 360 days after TCRalphabeta/CD19-depleted stem cell transplant. The origin of the receptors is a male patient aged 2 to 10 who had a stem cell transplant for acute lymphoblastic leukemia, so the T cells may come from the graft donor. The CDR3 runs from the conserved cysteine through the conserved F or W.

v_call cdr3_aa
TRBV19 CASSILAGITYNEQFF
TRBV5-5 CASSLSSGGPRQFF
TRBV18 CASSPQSQPQHF
TRBV20-1 CSRENTEAFF
TRBV12-3/TRBV12-4 CASSLSYEKTGNYGYTF
TRBV12-3/TRBV12-4 CASSFKRGDTQYF
TRBV25-1 CASSPGQGVSGAGELFF
TRBV10-3 CAISDVSGAYTGELFF
TRBV29-1 CSVEAAWANTEAFF
TRBV5-6 CASSLAGWDRGTPYEQYF
TRBV3-1 CASSQVGTVSTDTQYF
TRBV12-3/TRBV12-4 CASTTGRASGGRYEQFF
TRBV12-3/TRBV12-4 CTSSPGRYGYTF
TRBV6-5 CASSLPGREAFF
TRBV2 CASRLAENNEQFF
TRBV12-3/TRBV12-4 CASSPTARAVYYGYTF
TRBV29-1 CSVEMPGPKNYGYTF
TRBV29-1 CSGGDKGTDTQYF
TRBV5-1 CASSETRHTEAFF
TRBV12-3/TRBV12-4 CASRWGQGAYEQYF
TRBV12-3/TRBV12-4 CASSSPRSLQKTQYF
TRBV7-7 CASSPRLAGAWSSYNEQFF
TRBV11-1 CASSQSGFGGSSPLHF
TRBV6-5 CASSYQGRAFF
TRBV12-3/TRBV12-4 CASSQGTLSYNEQFF
TRBV3-1 CASSQTGGGSNQPQHF
TRBV20-1 CSADGTVNTEAFF
TRBV5-1 CASSLVGSGGDNEQFF
TRBV5-5 CASSLAGAWGGGTEAFF
TRBV29-1 CSVEDLETQYF
TRBV7-8 CASSFPARTVYEQYF
TRBV13 CASTLRARSETQYF
TRBV7-9 CASSLAPGGELFF
TRBV4-3 CASSQVSGTSVHVAQYF
TRBV28 CASSRGREAYTEAFF
TRBV6-2/TRBV6-3 CASSPYRDSNQPQHF
TRBV10-3 CAAQDRGGDTEAFF
TRBV5-1 CASSQGQHYNEQFF
TRBV9 CASSVAGGSYNEQFF
TRBV20-1 CSADDTGTGELFF
TRBV28 CASSFSGTRDSPLHF
TRBV20-1 CSARAPEGSGNGGAEQYF
TRBV18 CASSPDGRNSGANVLTF
TRBV29-1 CSVEVFGDSGANVLTF
TRBV6-1 CASRRWVLASGNNEQFF